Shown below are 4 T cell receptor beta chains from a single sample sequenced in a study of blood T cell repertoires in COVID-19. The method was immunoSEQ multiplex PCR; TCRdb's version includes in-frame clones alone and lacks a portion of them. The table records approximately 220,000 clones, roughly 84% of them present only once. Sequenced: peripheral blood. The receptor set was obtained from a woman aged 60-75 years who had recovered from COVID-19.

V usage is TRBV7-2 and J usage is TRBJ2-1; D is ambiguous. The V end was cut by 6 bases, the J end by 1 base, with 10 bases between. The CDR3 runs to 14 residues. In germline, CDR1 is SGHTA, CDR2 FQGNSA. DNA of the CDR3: TGTGCCAGCAGTATAGACTCTTCCTACAATGAGCAGTTCTTC. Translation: CASSIDSSYNEQFF.

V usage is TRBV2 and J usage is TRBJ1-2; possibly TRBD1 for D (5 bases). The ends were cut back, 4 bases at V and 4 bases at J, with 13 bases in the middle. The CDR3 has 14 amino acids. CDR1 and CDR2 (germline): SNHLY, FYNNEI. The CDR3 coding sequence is TGTGCCAGCAGTGTGCAGGGCTACTCCTATGGCTACACCTTC. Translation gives CASSVQGYSYGYTF.

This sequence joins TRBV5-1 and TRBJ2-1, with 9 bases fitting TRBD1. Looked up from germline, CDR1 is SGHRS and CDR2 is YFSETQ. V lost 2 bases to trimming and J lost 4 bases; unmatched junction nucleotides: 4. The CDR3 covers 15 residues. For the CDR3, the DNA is TGCGCCAGCAGCTTCCGACAGGGGGTATACAATGAGCAGTTCTTC. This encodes CASSFRQGVYNEQFF.

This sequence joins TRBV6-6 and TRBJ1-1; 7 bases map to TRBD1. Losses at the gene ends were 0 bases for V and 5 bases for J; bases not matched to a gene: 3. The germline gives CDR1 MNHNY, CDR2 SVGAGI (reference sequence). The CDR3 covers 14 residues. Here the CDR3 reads CASSYSRGQTEAFF. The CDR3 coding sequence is TGTGCCAGCAGTTACTCTAGGGGGCAAACTGAAGCTTTCTTT.